This entry features one TCR beta chain sequence. This specimen comes from a study of cytomegalovirus exposure and HLA in healthy donors. Trimming took off 6 bases at V and 6 bases at J, with 21 bases between the two ends. The CDR3 sequence is 15 residues long. Per the germline V gene, CDR1 is SGHNT and CDR2 is YENEEA. Researchers ran the PCR with 60 Vbeta and 13 Jbeta primers. Only in-frame clones appear in the TCRdb table, and some are missing; sequencing was by immunoSEQ multiplex PCR. The sample lists over 150,000 clones, 60% to 80% occurring once. V gene TRBV11-3 combines with J gene TRBJ2-7; D is possibly TRBD2 (6 bases). The source material was PBMCs. This TCR came from a man in his forties or fifties in good health and CMV-seropositive. The CDR3 nucleotides read TGTGCCAGCAGTTCGGACGGACTAACGAGAAGCGAGCAGTACTTC. Its translation is CASSSDGLTRSEQYF.